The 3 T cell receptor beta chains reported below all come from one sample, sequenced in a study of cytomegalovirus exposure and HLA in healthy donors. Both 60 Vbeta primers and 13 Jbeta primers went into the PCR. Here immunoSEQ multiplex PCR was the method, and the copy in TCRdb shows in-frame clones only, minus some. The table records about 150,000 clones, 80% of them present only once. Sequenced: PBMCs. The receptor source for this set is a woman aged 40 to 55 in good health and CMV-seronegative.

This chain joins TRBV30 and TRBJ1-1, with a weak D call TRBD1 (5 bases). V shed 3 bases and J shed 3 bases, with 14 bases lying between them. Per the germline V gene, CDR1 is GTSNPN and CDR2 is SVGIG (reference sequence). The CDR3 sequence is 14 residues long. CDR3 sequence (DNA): TGTGCCTGGAGGACAGTAGGGCCATACACTGAAGCTTTCTTT. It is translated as CAWRTVGPYTEAFF.

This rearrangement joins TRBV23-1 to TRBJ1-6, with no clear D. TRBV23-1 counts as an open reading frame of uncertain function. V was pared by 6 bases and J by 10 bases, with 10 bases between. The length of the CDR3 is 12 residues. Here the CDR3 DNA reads TGCGCCAGCAGCCTCACTATGTCACCCCTCCACTTT. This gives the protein CASSLTMSPLHF.

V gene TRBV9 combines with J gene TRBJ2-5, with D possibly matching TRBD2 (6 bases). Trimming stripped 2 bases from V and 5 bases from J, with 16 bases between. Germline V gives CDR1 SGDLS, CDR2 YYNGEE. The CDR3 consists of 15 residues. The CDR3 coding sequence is TGTGCCAGCAGCGTCGGGACTCTTACTACGGAGACCCAGTACTTC. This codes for CASSVGTLTTETQYF.